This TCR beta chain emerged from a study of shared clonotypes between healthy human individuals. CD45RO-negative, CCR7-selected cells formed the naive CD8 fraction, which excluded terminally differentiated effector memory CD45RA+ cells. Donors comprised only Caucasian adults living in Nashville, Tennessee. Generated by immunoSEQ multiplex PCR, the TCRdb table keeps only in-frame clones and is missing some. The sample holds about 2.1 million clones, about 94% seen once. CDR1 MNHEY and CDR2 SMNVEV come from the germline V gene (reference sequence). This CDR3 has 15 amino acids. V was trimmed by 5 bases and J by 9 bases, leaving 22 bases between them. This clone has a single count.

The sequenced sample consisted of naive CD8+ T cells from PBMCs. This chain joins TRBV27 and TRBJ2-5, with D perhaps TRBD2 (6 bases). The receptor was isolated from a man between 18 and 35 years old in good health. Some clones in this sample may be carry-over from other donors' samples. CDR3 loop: CASSPSGFNPGAQYF. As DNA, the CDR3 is TGTGCCAGCAGTCCGAGCGGGTTCAACCCGGGGGCCCAGTACTTC.